This T cell receptor (beta chain) was sequenced for a study of post-analysis software for immune sequencing data. cDNA libraries for TCR beta contained unique molecular identifiers. TCRdb fed the PCR reads into MiXCR, producing one record per CDR3 protein. The data show some 160,000 distinct CDR3 sequences, about 34% seen once. With regard to this clonotype: Its antigen is as yet unknown.

Regarding the study as a whole: A handful of TRBV segments appeared more often in patients than in controls, and TRBV5-6, TRBV5-1 and TRBV20-1 were among these. Patients with multiple sclerosis recorded significantly lower normalized Chao1 diversity than controls, the study found.

Germline-derived CDR1 and CDR2 are MNHEY and SMNVEV (reference sequence). Trimming left V 3 bases short and J 0 bases short, with 15 bases between. This CDR3 region has 17 residues. The chain combines TRBV27 with TRBJ2-1; D might be TRBD2 (6 bases). Sequences were derived from blood, sampled after autologous hematopoietic stem cell transplantation. This TCR derives from a girl aged 10-17 years with multiple sclerosis. CDR3 loop: CASSLRASASSYNEQFF. CDR3 in DNA: TGTGCCAGCAGTTTGAGGGCTAGCGCAAGCTCCTACAATGAGCAGTTCTTC.